Following are 18 T cell receptor beta chains from one sample sequenced in a study of shared clonotypes between healthy human individuals. CD45RO-negative CD8 cells positively selected for CCR7 made up the naive population, which excluded terminally differentiated effector memory CD45RA+ cells. Repertoires were generated with immunoSEQ multiplex PCR, while TCRdb's copy carries only in-frame clones and drops some. The repertoire holds approximately 810,000 clones, about 91% seen once, with approximately 25% in the top ten. Sequences were obtained from naive CD8+ T cells sorted from blood. The receptor source for this set is a man aged 25-40 years in good health.

The V call is TRBV2, the J call TRBJ2-7, with TRBD2 identical over 11 bases. With V trimmed by 6 bases and J by 4 bases, 8 bases remained unmatched. Germline CDR1 is SNHLY and CDR2 is FYNNEI. The length of the CDR3 is 15 residues. The CDR3 bases are TGTGCCAGCAGGGCTACTAGCGGGAGCGGGTACGAGCAGTACTTC. Translation gives CASRATSGSGYEQYF.

The chain uses TRBV2 and TRBJ2-7, with D maybe TRBD2 (6 bases). Per germline, CDR1 SNHLY and CDR2 FYNNEI. The CDR3 loop spans 13 amino acids. The germline V and J ends were trimmed by 5 bases and 6 bases, with 14 bases remaining between them. The CDR3: CASSPSVGGEQYF. DNA for the CDR3: TGTGCCAGCAGTCCTTCGGTCGGGGGCGAGCAGTACTTC.

CDR3 DNA: TGTGCCAGCATTAAACCGGGGACAGGGAACCACGAGCAGTACTTC. It encodes CASIKPGTGNHEQYF. This chain links TRBV27 with TRBJ2-7, with 9 positions matching TRBD1. The germline CDR1 and CDR2 sequences are MNHEY and SMNVEV (reference sequence). With V trimmed by 7 bases and J by 5 bases, 12 bases remained unmatched. This CDR3 has 15 residues.

This clone was seen once. V usage is TRBV9 and J usage is TRBJ2-7; tentatively, D is TRBD1 (6 bases). The germline V gene encodes CDR1 SGDLS and CDR2 YYNGEE. This CDR3 has 16 residues. V was shortened by 4 bases and J by 6 bases, with 23 bases between the two germline ends. The CDR3 spells CASSPRWTALGGEQYF. The CDR3 coding sequence is TGTGCCAGCAGCCCCCGCTGGACAGCGTTAGGGGGCGAGCAGTACTTC.

The chain couples TRBV9 to TRBJ1-1, with 8 bases fitting TRBD1. The length of the CDR3 is 15 residues. Germline CDR1 SGDLS, CDR2 YYNGEE. V shed 4 bases, J shed 3 bases, and the junction held 8 bases outside the gene matches. CDR3 residues: CASSSWTGLDTEAFF. The DNA of the CDR3 is TGTGCCAGCAGCTCTTGGACAGGGTTGGACACTGAAGCTTTCTTT.

This clone has just one count. The chain recombines TRBV28 with TRBJ2-5; 13 bases match TRBD2. With 7 bases clipped from V and 4 bases from J, the junction kept 12 bases outside the gene matches. Germline CDR1 reads MDHEN; CDR2 reads SYDVKM. The CDR3 covers 17 residues. The CDR3: CASKPYRTSGSSETQYF. The CDR3 nucleotides are TGTGCCAGCAAGCCCTACCGGACTAGCGGGAGTTCAGAGACCCAGTACTTC.

The chain links TRBV4-3 to TRBJ1-1, with D possibly matching TRBD1 (5 bases). Germline V gene data show CDR1 as LGHNA and CDR2 as YSLEER. The length of the CDR3 is 16 residues. The V end lost 0 bases, the J end lost 2 bases, and 13 bases lay between the germline ends. DNA of the CDR3: TGCGCCAGCAGCCAAGATAGGTACGGGGGTAACACTGAAGCTTTCTTT. It encodes CASSQDRYGGNTEAFF.

The chain is built from TRBV19 and TRBJ1-2; D is ambiguous. The CDR3 has 13 residues. Germline V gene lookup returns CDR1 LNHDA and CDR2 SQIVND (reference sequence). V lost 5 bases and J lost 8, with 15 bases in between. The CDR3 region is CASSPGPVLGYTF. The DNA of the CDR3 is TGTGCCAGTAGTCCCGGACCCGTCTTGGGCTACACCTTC.

As regards this clone: In the same sample, other DNA sequences code for this CDR3. This sequence joins TRBV28 and TRBJ2-7; D unresolved. The CDR3 spans 12 residues. With 4 bases removed from V and 0 bases from J, the gap between germline ends came to 4 bases. Germline CDR1 reads MDHEN; CDR2 reads SYDVKM. The CDR3 loop reads CASSSLSYEQYF. Here the CDR3 DNA reads TGTGCCAGCAGTTCCCTCTCCTACGAGCAGTACTTC.

The gene calls are TRBV19 and TRBJ2-1; D gene unclear. Germline CDR1 reads LNHDA; CDR2 reads SQIVND (reference sequence). CDR3 length: 16 amino acids. V was shortened by 3 bases and J by 0 bases, with 12 bases between the two germline ends. CDR3 sequence reads: CASSILGGSSYNEQFF. The CDR3 DNA sequence: TGTGCCAGTAGTATTCTCGGCGGTAGCTCCTACAATGAGCAGTTCTTC.

Worth noting for this clone: Different DNA sequences within this sample yield the same CDR3. V and J are TRBV5-5 and TRBJ1-2, with D uncertain. Trimming shortened V by 1 base and J by 6 bases, and 7 bases separated the two germline ends. The CDR3 spans 12 residues. Germline CDR1 SGHKS, CDR2 YYEKEE (reference sequence). The CDR3 sequence is CASSLRLDGYTF. The CDR3, as DNA: TGTGCCAGCAGCTTGCGGCTAGATGGCTACACCTTC. Full variable domain (rest looked up from reference TRBV5-5 and TRBJ1-2): DAGVTQSPTHLIKTRGQQVTLRCSPISGHKSVSWYQQVLGQGPQFIFQYYEKEERGRGNFPDRFSARQFPNYSSELNVNALLLGDSALYLCASSLRLDGYTFGSGTRLTVV.

Here the CDR3 reads CASSLTTEETQYF. The CDR3, as DNA: TGTGCCAGCAGCTTAACGACTGAAGAGACCCAGTACTTC. J is TRBJ2-5 and V is TRBV7-2; no reliable D call. V lost 2 bases to trimming and J lost 3 bases, with 7 bases between them. This CDR3 comprises 13 residues. CDR1 is SGHTA and CDR2 is FQGNSA in the germline V gene.

This clone was counted once. The rearrangement links TRBV6-6 to TRBJ2-3; D possibly corresponds to TRBD1 (5 bases). In germline, CDR1 is MNHNY, CDR2 SVGAGI (reference sequence). V lost 0 bases, J lost 2 bases, and 9 bases lay in between. The CDR3 covers 15 residues. The CDR3 DNA reads TGTGCCAGCAGTTACTCCGCAGGACACACAGATACGCAGTATTTT. It encodes CASSYSAGHTDTQYF.

This chain uses TRBV28 with TRBJ2-7; no reliable D call. The CDR3 is made up of 15 amino acids. CDR1 and CDR2 (germline): MDHEN, SYDVKM. The V end lost 6 bases, the J end lost 3 bases, and 18 bases lay between the germline ends. CDR3 coding DNA: TGTGCCAGCAGCTTTAGGCAGAGCTCTTTCTACGAGCAGTACTTC. It translates to CASSFRQSSFYEQYF.

J is TRBJ2-1 and V is TRBV7-9, with D unresolved. The length of the CDR3 is 16 residues. Between the trimmed V and J ends, which lost 0 bases and 2 bases, there was a span of 11 bases. Germline lookup yields CDR1 SEHNR and CDR2 FQNEAQ (reference sequence). The CDR3 bases are TGTGCCAGCAGCTTAGCGCGACCCACGCCCTACAATGAGCAGTTCTTC. Its translation: CASSLARPTPYNEQFF.

The genes are TRBV28 and TRBJ1-5; possible D gene TRBD1, 5 bases. Per germline, CDR1 MDHEN and CDR2 SYDVKM. The CDR3 runs 15 residues. V was cut by 7 bases and J by 0 bases, with 13 bases left in between. In DNA, the CDR3 is TGTGCCAGCAAAACAGGACGGTTTAGCAATCAGCCCCAGCATTTT. Protein product: CASKTGRFSNQPQHF.

The V and J genes are TRBV27 and TRBJ2-5, with TRBD2 matching 9 bases. V was clipped by 5 bases and J by 5 bases; unmatched bases: 12. CDR3 length: 16 amino acids. Germline V gives CDR1 MNHEY, CDR2 SMNVEV (reference sequence). CDR3 region: CASSPPTGTSFETQYF. DNA for the CDR3: TGTGCCAGCAGTCCACCGACCGGGACTAGCTTCGAGACCCAGTACTTC.

This sequence joins TRBV7-9 and TRBJ2-1; 10 positions agree with TRBD1. The V gene end was trimmed by 8 bases and the J gene end by 6 bases; junction bases not matched to a gene: 10. The CDR3 has 15 amino acids. Germline assignment: CDR1 SEHNR and CDR2 FQNEAQ (reference sequence). The CDR3, as DNA: TGTGCCAGCGCTACCTGGGACAGGGGCCTCAATGAGCAGTTCTTC. Its translation: CASATWDRGLNEQFF.